What follows describes a single TCR beta chain. The antigen is undetermined. This sample stems from a study of cytomegalovirus exposure and HLA in healthy donors. Study background: There were approximately 85 million unique TCRs (from HLA-typed donors) in an early data release.

Findings of the study overall: Most sequenced TCRs were rare (though some public TCRs occurred in many donors). Productive status was seen about 87% or about 30% of the time for most TCR beta V segments in an earlier analysis. TCR beta chain V- and J-gene trimming was linked, in a later analysis, to a missense variant in DCLRE1C.

PCR used 60 Vbeta primers and 13 Jbeta primers. TCRdb keeps only in-frame clones here, not all; method: immunoSEQ multiplex PCR. The sample holds approximately 170,000 clones, around two thirds seen once. This sequence originates from a middle-aged man in good health and CMV-seronegative. Sequenced input: PBMCs.

DNA for the CDR3: TGTGCCAGTACCCGGACAGTGAACACTGAAGCTTTCTTT. Translated, it gives CASTRTVNTEAFF. The chain has TRBV19 and TRBJ1-1, with D possibly matching TRBD1 (6 bases). Germline CDR1 LNHDA, CDR2 SQIVND (reference sequence). The CDR3 sequence is 13 residues long. Trimming stripped 7 bases from V and 0 bases from J, with 9 bases between.